This T cell receptor (beta chain) appears in the sequencing data of a study of spatial heterogeneity in lung cancer. Looking at the study overall: In tumor regions, TCR transcript counts tracked strongly with a T cell module score from matched bulk RNA-seq. The mean occurrence of each unique TCR and UMI combination in raw reads exceeded eight.

Many counts were recorded for this clonotype. Its antigen is unidentified. With the library built for alpha chains, this beta chain is off target and its frequency is not meaningful. Documented time point: sample taken at primary tumor resection. A total of around 67 untreated early-stage non-small cell lung cancer patients served as donors. Whole RNA was taken from tumor, nontumor lung or frozen PBMC; it was then sequenced unsorted. Using its own MiXCR run on the 5' RACE reads, TCRdb lists one record per CDR3 protein. Of 14,000 or so distinct CDR3 sequences detected, about 4.8% appear once; the ten largest clones hold approximately 16%. Whole-study findings and limits: How many expanded intratumoral alpha and beta TCRs were present tracked the tumor mutation count, which was a count of nonsynonymous mutations.

The source material was lung tumor tissue, sampled at surgery. The source is a female donor with early-stage non-small cell lung cancer.

The CDR3, as DNA: TGTGCCAGCAGCTTGGGACGGCGCTACGAGCAGTACTTC. It encodes CASSLGRRYEQYF. V and J are TRBV5-8 and TRBJ2-7; D unclear. With 0 bases removed from V and 3 bases from J, the gap between germline ends came to 7 bases. CDR3 size: 13 residues. The germline gives CDR1 SGHTS, CDR2 YDEGEE.